The present entry profiles one TCR beta chain with its context. Repertoires were generated with immunoSEQ multiplex PCR, while TCRdb's copy carries only in-frame clones and drops some. The data contain about 78,000 clones, almost 97% of them singletons. This specimen comes from a study of cytomegalovirus exposure and HLA in healthy donors. Per the germline V gene, CDR1 is MGHRA and CDR2 is YSYEKL. The CDR3 is 14 amino acids. V was cut by 7 bases and J by 4 bases, with 14 bases left in between. Sequencing was carried out using PBMCs. The V gene is TRBV4-1, the J gene TRBJ2-1, with D perhaps TRBD2 (6 bases). The TCR comes from a man aged 18 to 35 in good health and CMV-seropositive. The CDR3 nucleotides are TGCGCCAGCAAACCCGGGAGTCCTTACAATGAGCAGTTCTTC. Protein: CASKPGSPYNEQFF.